This T cell receptor (beta chain) was identified in a study of blood T cell repertoires in COVID-19. The CDR3 length is 15 residues. V lost 0 bases to trimming and J lost 2 bases; unmatched junction nucleotides: 0. The germline gives CDR1 SGDLS, CDR2 YYNGEE. The repertoire was sequenced with immunoSEQ multiplex PCR; TCRdb's copy has only in-frame clones and lacks some. Of hundreds of thousands of clones listed, less than 90% are singletons. This clone occurred once. The sequenced material came from PBMCs or T cells enriched from blood (not recorded which). The rearrangement uses TRBV9 and TRBJ2-7; 12 bases match TRBD2. The sequence derives from a young woman who had recovered from COVID-19. The CDR3 DNA is TGTGCCAGCAGCGTAGCTAGCGGGGGGGCCTACGAGCAGTACTTC. It is translated as CASSVASGGAYEQYF. Filled out from reference TRBV9 and TRBJ2-7, the complete variable domain reads DSGVTQTPKHLITATGQRVTLRCSPRSGDLSVYWYQQSLDQGLQFLIQYYNGEERAKGNILERFSAQQFPDLHSELNLSSLELGDSALYFCASSVASGGAYEQYFGPGTRLTVT.